This section outlines one TCR beta chain sequence together with its context. This specimen comes from a study of blood T cell repertoires in COVID-19. In the study overall: Sites in the United States, Italy and Spain provided acute and convalescent COVID-19 samples.

This CDR3 has 14 residues. Germline loops: CDR1 SQVTM, CDR2 ANQGSEA. Trimming cost V 1 base and J 0 bases, with 8 bases left between them. As processed by the authors: Using reference gene primer amplification, nucleated cell counts were estimated. The data were produced by immunoSEQ multiplex PCR, yet TCRdb's version contains in-frame clones alone and is incomplete. V and J calls and clone size are given by that table; D and trimming were obtained from the DNA. Among 130,000 or so clones listed, approximately 88% were seen once. The receptor was derived from a man between 60 and 75 years old with acute or convalescent COVID-19. The sequencing sample was made of peripheral blood. The chain is built from TRBV29-1 and TRBJ2-3, with D maybe TRBD2 (6 bases). The CDR3 region is CSVEGRDSTDTQYF. The DNA for the CDR3 is TGCAGCGTTGAAGGGAGGGACAGCACAGATACGCAGTATTTT.